These 11 T cell receptor beta chains came from one sample sequenced in a study of cytomegalovirus exposure and HLA in healthy donors. In the PCR, 60 Vbeta and 13 Jbeta primers were used. Profiled with immunoSEQ multiplex PCR; TCRdb holds only in-frame clones, not every one. Seen here are hundreds of thousands of clones, around 79% observed once, and the top ten hold roughly 1.9%. Sequencing was done on a sample of PBMCs. Receptors originate from a male donor in good health and CMV-seronegative.

The chain combines TRBV5-1 with TRBJ2-2; D perhaps matches TRBD1 (7 bases). V shed 3 bases and J shed 5 bases, with 11 bases lying between them. The V gene's germline CDR1 is SGHRS and CDR2 YFSETQ. There are 14 residues in the CDR3. CDR3 sequence (DNA): TGCGCCAGCAGCTCAGGGGGAGGTACCGGGGAGCTGTTTTTT. Amino acids: CASSSGGGTGELFF.

The chain joins TRBV25-1 to TRBJ2-7; 7 bases line up with TRBD1. Germline V CDR1 and CDR2: MGHDK, SYGVNS. There are 14 residues in the CDR3. The junction had 7 bases not matched to a gene; V was cut back by 5 bases and J by 3 bases. CDR3 sequence (DNA): TGTGCCAGCAGTCAGGGACAGTATAGCTACGAGCAGTACTTC. This codes for CASSQGQYSYEQYF.

The sample holds one count of this clone. This chain links TRBV7-9 with TRBJ2-4; 7 nucleotides agree with TRBD1. Trimming cost V 5 bases and J 5 bases; bases outside gene matches: 12. The germline V gene encodes CDR1 SEHNR and CDR2 FQNEAQ (reference sequence). CDR3 length equals 16 residues. The DNA of the CDR3 is TGTGCCAGCAGCGTAAGGGGGCCCGAGAGTGAAAACATTCAGTACTTC. Protein product: CASSVRGPESENIQYF.

The chain links TRBV5-1 to TRBJ1-1; possible D gene TRBD1, 6 bases. This CDR3 has 15 amino acids. Germline CDR1 and CDR2: SGHRS and YFSETQ. Trimming removed 4 bases from V and 1 base from J, with 14 bases in between. CDR3 nucleotide sequence: TGCGCCAGCAGCGAACAGGGCGTGGCGAACACTGAAGCTTTCTTT. The encoded protein is CASSEQGVANTEAFF.

The J gene is TRBJ2-7, the V gene TRBV28; D unresolved. There are 13 residues in the CDR3. Germline CDR1 is MDHEN and CDR2 is SYDVKM. Trimming took off 2 bases at V and 3 bases at J, with 8 bases between the two ends. The CDR3 region is CASSLLQYYEQYF. In nucleotides, the CDR3 is TGTGCCAGCAGTTTACTCCAGTACTACGAGCAGTACTTC.

This clone was recorded a few times. The rearrangement uses TRBV9 and TRBJ1-6; D might be TRBD1 (6 bases). V lost 3 bases to trimming and J lost 9 bases, with 13 bases between them. The CDR3 has 14 residues. The V gene's germline CDR1 is SGDLS and CDR2 YYNGEE. CDR3 bases: TGTGCCAGCAGCGCACAGGGTGAGATTTCACCCCTCCACTTT. It specifies CASSAQGEISPLHF.

The V and J genes are TRBV7-9 and TRBJ2-7; the D is unclear. Germline V lookup: CDR1 SEHNR, CDR2 FQNEAQ (reference sequence). This CDR3 spans 13 amino acids. V was trimmed by 1 base and J by 2 bases, leaving 6 bases between them. The CDR3 nucleotides read TGTGCCAGCAGCTTAGTCTCTACCTACGAGCAGTACTTC. Translating it yields CASSLVSTYEQYF. Filled out from reference TRBV7-9 and TRBJ2-7, the complete variable domain reads DTGVSQNPRHKITKRGQNVTFRCDPISEHNRLYWYRQTLGQGPEFLTYFQNEAQLEKSRLLSDRFSAERPKGSFSTLEIQRTEQGDSAMYLCASSLVSTYEQYFGPGTRLTVT.

This sequence joins TRBV6-1 and TRBJ2-1; D may be TRBD2 (7 bases). Per the germline V gene, CDR1 is MNHNS and CDR2 is SASEGT. Trimming pared 5 bases from V and 0 bases from J, leaving 8 bases between. CDR3 length: 14 amino acids. CDR3 sequence reads: CASSRGASYNEQFF. The CDR3 nucleotides are TGTGCCAGCAGTCGGGGGGCCTCCTACAATGAGCAGTTCTTC.

This clone was observed a few times. J is TRBJ1-6 and V is TRBV29-1; 10 bases fit TRBD1. The CDR3 has 13 amino acids. After removal of 6 bases from V and 6 bases from J, the junction contained 2 bases not matched to a gene. The germline V gene encodes CDR1 SQVTM and CDR2 ANQGSEA. This CDR3 reads CSVGTGVNSPLHF. DNA of the CDR3: TGCAGCGTGGGGACAGGGGTTAATTCACCCCTCCACTTT. The variable domain in full, with the rest retrieved from reference TRBV29-1 and TRBJ1-6, is SAVISQKPSRDICQRGTSLTIQCQVDSQVTMMFWYRQQPGQSLTLIATANQGSEATYESGFVIDKFPISRPNLTFSTLTVSNMSPEDSSIYLCSVGTGVNSPLHFGNGTRLTVT.

V usage is TRBV5-1 and J usage is TRBJ2-1; TRBD2 aligns across 8 bases. This CDR3 has 16 residues. The V segment lost 6 bases and the J segment 0 bases; nucleotides outside the gene matches: 8. Germline CDR1 is SGHRS and CDR2 is YFSETQ. Here the CDR3 DNA reads TGCGCCAGCAACTTAGCGGGGCCCACCTCCTACAATGAGCAGTTCTTC. Protein product: CASNLAGPTSYNEQFF.

V usage is TRBV19 and J usage is TRBJ1-6; unclear D gene. This CDR3 is 15 amino acids long. V lost 4 bases and J 7 bases, leaving 14 bases between the germline ends. Germline values: CDR1 LNHDA, CDR2 SQIVND (reference sequence). CDR3 loop: CASSTDRDWNSPLHF. The CDR3 DNA reads as TGTGCCAGTAGTACCGATCGCGACTGGAATTCACCCCTCCACTTT.